Following are 9 T cell receptor beta chains from one sample sequenced in a study of T cell responses to AZD1222 COVID-19 vaccine. Here immunoSEQ multiplex PCR was the method, and the copy in TCRdb shows in-frame clones only, minus some. The sample includes roughly 100,000 clones, 70% to 90% of them seen just once. This material consisted of peripheral blood, taken 28 days after the second AZD1222 dose. The receptors come from an adult who received the AZD1222 COVID-19 vaccine.

V and J are TRBV19 and TRBJ2-7; TRBD2 might be the D (5 bases). Trimming stripped 3 bases from V and 3 bases from J, with 6 bases between. Germline lookup yields CDR1 LNHDA and CDR2 SQIVND (reference sequence). This CDR3 region has 12 residues. As DNA, the CDR3 is TGTGCCAGTAGTATTGAGGGCTACGAGCAGTACTTC. This encodes CASSIEGYEQYF.

J is TRBJ1-5 and V is TRBV19, with 7 bases identical to TRBD1. This CDR3 contains 15 residues. Germline V lookup: CDR1 LNHDA, CDR2 SQIVND (reference sequence). Unmatched junction bases numbered 6, after V lost 3 bases and J lost 4 bases. The CDR3 region is CASSISHRGNQPQHF. CDR3 bases: TGTGCCAGTAGTATTTCGCACAGGGGAAATCAGCCCCAGCATTTT.

CDR3 coding DNA: TGTGCCAGCAGTTGGACTAGTAGGGCTGAAGAGACCCAGTACTTC. Its translation is CASSWTSRAEETQYF. This chain joins TRBV27 and TRBJ2-5, with 7 bases identical to TRBD2. Looked up from germline, CDR1 is MNHEY and CDR2 is SMNVEV (reference sequence). J was trimmed by 3 bases and V by 4 bases; bases with no gene match: 8. There are 15 residues in the CDR3.

The chain carries TRBV7-9 and TRBJ2-2; 9 bases fit TRBD2. Germline CDR1 reads SEHNR; CDR2 reads FQNEAQ (reference sequence). CDR3 length equals 14 residues. With 2 bases clipped from V and 7 bases from J, the junction kept 2 bases outside the gene matches. Here the CDR3 DNA reads TGTGCCAGCAGCTTATCAGCGGGAGGCGGGGAGCTGTTTTTT. Protein sequence: CASSLSAGGGELFF.

This clone has only a few counts. V is TRBV19 and J is TRBJ1-2; D ambiguous. Germline V lookup: CDR1 LNHDA, CDR2 SQIVND (reference sequence). The V end lost 5 bases, the J end lost 0 bases, and 13 bases lay between the germline ends. This CDR3 has 15 amino acids. CDR3 nucleotides: TGTGCCAGTAGTCGGCAGGAACCCTCTAACTATGGCTACACCTTC. It is translated as CASSRQEPSNYGYTF.

The rearrangement joins TRBV5-1 to TRBJ2-2, with 9 bases identical to TRBD1. The germline CDR1 and CDR2 sequences are SGHRS and YFSETQ. The V segment lost 6 bases and the J segment 4 bases; nucleotides outside the gene matches: 7. This CDR3 is built from 15 residues. CDR3 nucleotide sequence: TGCGCCAGCATCCGAGGGACAGGGTTCACCGGGGAGCTGTTTTTT. Encoded protein: CASIRGTGFTGELFF.

This clone has a single count. V gene TRBV29-1 combines with J gene TRBJ1-2; a possible D gene is TRBD1 (6 bases). This CDR3 is built from 12 residues. V was trimmed by 5 bases and J by 2 bases, leaving 9 bases between them. Germline CDR1 SQVTM, CDR2 ANQGSEA. In DNA, the CDR3 is TGCAGCGTTCGGACAGAGAACTATGGCTACACCTTC. It translates to CSVRTENYGYTF.

V and J are TRBV10-3 and TRBJ1-2; perhaps TRBD1 as D (6 bases). The CDR3 has 12 amino acids. V lost 7 bases to trimming and J lost 7 bases, with 13 bases between them. From germline, CDR1 is ENHRY and CDR2 SYGVKD. The CDR3 region has the DNA TGTGCCATCAATAGGGGGGCTGGTGGCTACACCTTC. Translation: CAINRGAGGYTF.

The CDR3: CASQNTGELFF. The CDR3 region has the DNA TGTGCCAGTCAAAACACCGGGGAGCTGTTTTTT. V gene TRBV27 combines with J gene TRBJ2-2; D is unresolved. There are 11 residues in the CDR3. Germline CDR1 reads MNHEY; CDR2 reads SMNVEV (reference sequence). V lost 9 bases and J 2 bases, leaving 4 bases between the germline ends.